The T cell receptor beta chain under discussion was sequenced for a study of T cell repertoires in cytomegalovirus infection. Study-wide results and caveats: Ex vivo responses were dominated by HLA-C-restricted CMV-specific TCR beta clonotypes. Carriage of CMV together with the relevant HLA was identifiable through cumulative public TCR beta family frequency.

Using its own MiXCR run on the reads, TCRdb lists one record per CDR3 protein. The table includes some 480,000 distinct CDR3 sequences, around a third detected once. Germline loops: CDR1 SGHVS, CDR2 FNYEAQ. V gave up 5 bases and J gave up 4 bases; unmatched junction bases: 7. The CDR3 extends over 16 amino acids. As to this clonotype: Its cognate antigen is unknown.

The sequence was obtained from a human donor in good health (CMV status not recorded). Some clones in this sample may be carry-over from other donors' samples. Sequencing was performed on cultured PBMCs, taken from culture after CMV antigen stimulation. This chain connects TRBV7-6 to TRBJ2-1, with TRBD2 matching over 11 bases. The CDR3 DNA reads as TGTGCCAGCAGCCCACCGACTAGCGGGGATTACAATGAGCAGTTCTTC. Protein: CASSPPTSGDYNEQFF.